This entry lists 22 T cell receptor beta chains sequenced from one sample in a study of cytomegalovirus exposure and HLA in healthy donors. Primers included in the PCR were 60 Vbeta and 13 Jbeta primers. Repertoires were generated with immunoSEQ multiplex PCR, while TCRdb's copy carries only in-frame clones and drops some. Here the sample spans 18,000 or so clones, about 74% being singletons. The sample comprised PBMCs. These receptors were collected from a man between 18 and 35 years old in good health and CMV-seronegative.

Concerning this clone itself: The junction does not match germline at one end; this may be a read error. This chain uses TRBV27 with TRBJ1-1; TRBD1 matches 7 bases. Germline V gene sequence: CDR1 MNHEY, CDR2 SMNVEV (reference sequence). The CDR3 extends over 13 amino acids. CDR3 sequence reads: CASSSHRQGRVGF. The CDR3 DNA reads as TGTGCCAGCAGTTCCCACAGACAGGGTCGGGTGGGGTTT.

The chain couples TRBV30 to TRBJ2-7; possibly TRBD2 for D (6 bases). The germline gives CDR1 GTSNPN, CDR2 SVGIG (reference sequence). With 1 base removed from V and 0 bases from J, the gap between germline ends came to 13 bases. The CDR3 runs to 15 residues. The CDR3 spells CAWSADRESSYEQYF. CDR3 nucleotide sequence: TGTGCCTGGAGTGCCGACCGGGAGAGCTCCTACGAGCAGTACTTC.

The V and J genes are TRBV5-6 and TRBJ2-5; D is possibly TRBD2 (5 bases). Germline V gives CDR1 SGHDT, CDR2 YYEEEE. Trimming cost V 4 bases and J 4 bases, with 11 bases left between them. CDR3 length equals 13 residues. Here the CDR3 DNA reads TGTGCCAGCAGCGTTGGAGGAAGAGAGACCCAGTACTTC. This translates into CASSVGGRETQYF.

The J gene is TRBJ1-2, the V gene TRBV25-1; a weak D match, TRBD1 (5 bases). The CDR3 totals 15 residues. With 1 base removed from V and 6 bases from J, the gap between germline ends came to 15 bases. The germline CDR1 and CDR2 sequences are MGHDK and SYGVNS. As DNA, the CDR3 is TGTGCCAGCAGTGAATTTGACGCCGGGGGTAATGGCTACACCTTC. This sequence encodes CASSEFDAGGNGYTF.

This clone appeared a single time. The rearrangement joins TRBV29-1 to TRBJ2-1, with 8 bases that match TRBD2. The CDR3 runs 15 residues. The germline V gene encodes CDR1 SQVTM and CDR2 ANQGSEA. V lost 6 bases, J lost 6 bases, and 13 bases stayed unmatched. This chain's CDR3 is CSVEAGGTVFNEQFF. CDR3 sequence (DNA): TGCAGCGTGGAGGCGGGGGGTACGGTGTTCAATGAGCAGTTCTTC.

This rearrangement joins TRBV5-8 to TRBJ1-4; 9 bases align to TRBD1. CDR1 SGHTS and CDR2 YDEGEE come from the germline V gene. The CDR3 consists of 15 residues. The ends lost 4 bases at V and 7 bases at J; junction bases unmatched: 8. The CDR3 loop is CASSRTGVVVEKLFF. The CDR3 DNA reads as TGTGCCAGCAGCAGGACAGGGGTTGTTGTTGAAAAACTGTTTTTT.

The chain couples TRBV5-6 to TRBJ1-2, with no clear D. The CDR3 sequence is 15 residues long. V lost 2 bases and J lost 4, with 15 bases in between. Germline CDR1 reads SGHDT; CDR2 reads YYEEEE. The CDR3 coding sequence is TGTGCCAGCAGCTTAGAGGGCCCCTCCGTCTATGGCTACACCTTC. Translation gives CASSLEGPSVYGYTF.

CDR3 loop: CASSQEASGGTGELFF. Here the CDR3 DNA reads TGCGCCAGCAGCCAAGAGGCTAGCGGGGGGACCGGGGAGCTGTTTTTT. This chain links TRBV4-3 with TRBJ2-2; TRBD2 aligns across 11 bases. Per germline, CDR1 LGHNA and CDR2 YSLEER. Germline trimming cut 0 bases from V and 5 bases from J; bases unmatched to any gene: 2. The CDR3 consists of 16 residues.

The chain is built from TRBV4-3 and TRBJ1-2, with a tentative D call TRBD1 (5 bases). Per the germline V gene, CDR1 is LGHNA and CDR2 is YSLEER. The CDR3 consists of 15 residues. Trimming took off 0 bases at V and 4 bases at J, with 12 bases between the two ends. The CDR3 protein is CASSQDRTGFYGYTF. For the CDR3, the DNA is TGCGCCAGCAGCCAAGATCGAACAGGATTCTATGGCTACACCTTC.

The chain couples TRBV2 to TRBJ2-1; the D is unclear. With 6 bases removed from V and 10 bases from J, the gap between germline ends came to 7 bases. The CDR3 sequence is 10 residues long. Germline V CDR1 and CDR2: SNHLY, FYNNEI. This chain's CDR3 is CASRNIEQFF. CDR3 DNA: TGTGCCAGCAGAAACATCGAGCAGTTCTTC.

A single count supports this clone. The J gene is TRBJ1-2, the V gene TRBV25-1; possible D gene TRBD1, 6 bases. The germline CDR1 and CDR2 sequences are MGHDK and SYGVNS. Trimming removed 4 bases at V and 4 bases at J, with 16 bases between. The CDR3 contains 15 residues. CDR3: CASSGSGGRAYGYTF. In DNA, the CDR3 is TGTGCCAGCAGTGGATCGGGGGGCAGGGCCTATGGCTACACCTTC.

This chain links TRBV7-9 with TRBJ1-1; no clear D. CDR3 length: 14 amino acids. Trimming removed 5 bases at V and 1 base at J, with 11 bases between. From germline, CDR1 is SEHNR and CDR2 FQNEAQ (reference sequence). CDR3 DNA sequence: TGTGCCAGCAGCCGGTTGGGAGGGAACACTGAAGCTTTCTTT. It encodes CASSRLGGNTEAFF.

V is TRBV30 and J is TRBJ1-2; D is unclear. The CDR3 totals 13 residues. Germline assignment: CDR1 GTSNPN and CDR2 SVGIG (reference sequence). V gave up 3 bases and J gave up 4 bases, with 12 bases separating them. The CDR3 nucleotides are TGTGCCTGGAGGGTGGCAGGATCCTATGGCTACACCTTC. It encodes CAWRVAGSYGYTF.

The CDR3 protein is CSVGRTGGQTEAFF. The DNA of the CDR3 is TGCAGCGTGGGGAGGACAGGGGGACAAACTGAAGCTTTCTTT. The V call is TRBV29-1, the J call TRBJ1-1; 10 bases align to TRBD1. The CDR3 totals 14 residues. In germline, CDR1 is SQVTM, CDR2 ANQGSEA. V was clipped by 6 bases and J by 5 bases; unmatched bases: 9.

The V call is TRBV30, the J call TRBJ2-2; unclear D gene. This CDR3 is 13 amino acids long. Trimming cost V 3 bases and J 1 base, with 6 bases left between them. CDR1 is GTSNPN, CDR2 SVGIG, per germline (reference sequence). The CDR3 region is CAWRARNTGELFF. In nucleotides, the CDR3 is TGTGCCTGGAGAGCGAGGAACACCGGGGAGCTGTTTTTT.

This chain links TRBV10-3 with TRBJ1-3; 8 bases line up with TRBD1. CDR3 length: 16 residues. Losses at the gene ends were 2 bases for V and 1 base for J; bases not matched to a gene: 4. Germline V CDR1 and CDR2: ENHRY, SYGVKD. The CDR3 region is CAISEGQGQSGNTIYF. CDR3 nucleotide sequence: TGTGCCATCAGTGAGGGACAGGGACAGTCTGGAAACACCATATATTTT.

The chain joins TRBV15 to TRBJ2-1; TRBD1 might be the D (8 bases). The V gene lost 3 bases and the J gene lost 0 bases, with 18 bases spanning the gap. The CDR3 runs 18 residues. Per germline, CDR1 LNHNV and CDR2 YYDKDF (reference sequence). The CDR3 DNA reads TGTGCCACCAGCAGGGGGGGGGTTCAGGGGGCCTCCTACAATGAGCAGTTCTTC. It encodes CATSRGGVQGASYNEQFF.

CDR3 loop: CASSPGLALEQYF. CDR3 coding DNA: TGTGCCAGCTCACCGGGACTAGCTCTCGAGCAGTACTTC. The chain employs TRBV18 and TRBJ2-7, with 9 bases fitting TRBD2. The CDR3 sequence is 13 residues long. V dropped 3 bases and J dropped 6; count of bases not matched to a gene: 3. Germline values: CDR1 KGHSH, CDR2 LQKENI.

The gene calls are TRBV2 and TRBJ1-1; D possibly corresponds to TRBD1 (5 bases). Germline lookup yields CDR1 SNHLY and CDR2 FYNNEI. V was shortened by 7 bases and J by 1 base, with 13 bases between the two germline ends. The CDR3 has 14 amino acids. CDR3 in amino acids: CASTPSGWNTEAFF. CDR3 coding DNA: TGTGCCAGCACCCCTTCAGGGTGGAACACTGAAGCTTTCTTT.

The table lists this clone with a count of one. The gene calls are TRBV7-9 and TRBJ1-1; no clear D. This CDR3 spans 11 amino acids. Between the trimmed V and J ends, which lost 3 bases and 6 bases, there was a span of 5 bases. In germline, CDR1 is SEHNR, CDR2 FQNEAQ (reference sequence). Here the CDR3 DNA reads TGTGCCAGCAGCTTCTCTGCTGAAGCTTTCTTT. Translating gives CASSFSAEAFF.

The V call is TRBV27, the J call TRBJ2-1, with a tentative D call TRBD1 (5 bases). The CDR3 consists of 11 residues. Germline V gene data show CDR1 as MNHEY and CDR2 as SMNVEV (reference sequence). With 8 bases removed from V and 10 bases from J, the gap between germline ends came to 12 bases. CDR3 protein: CASGDWGEQFF. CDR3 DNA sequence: TGTGCCAGCGGCGACTGGGGCGAGCAGTTCTTC.

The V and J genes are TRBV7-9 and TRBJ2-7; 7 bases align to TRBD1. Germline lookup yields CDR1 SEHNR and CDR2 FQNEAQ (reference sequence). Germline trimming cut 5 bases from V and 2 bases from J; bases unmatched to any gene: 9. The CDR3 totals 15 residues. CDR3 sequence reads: CASSPPATGAYEQYF. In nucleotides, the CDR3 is TGTGCCAGCAGCCCGCCGGCCACAGGGGCCTACGAGCAGTACTTC.